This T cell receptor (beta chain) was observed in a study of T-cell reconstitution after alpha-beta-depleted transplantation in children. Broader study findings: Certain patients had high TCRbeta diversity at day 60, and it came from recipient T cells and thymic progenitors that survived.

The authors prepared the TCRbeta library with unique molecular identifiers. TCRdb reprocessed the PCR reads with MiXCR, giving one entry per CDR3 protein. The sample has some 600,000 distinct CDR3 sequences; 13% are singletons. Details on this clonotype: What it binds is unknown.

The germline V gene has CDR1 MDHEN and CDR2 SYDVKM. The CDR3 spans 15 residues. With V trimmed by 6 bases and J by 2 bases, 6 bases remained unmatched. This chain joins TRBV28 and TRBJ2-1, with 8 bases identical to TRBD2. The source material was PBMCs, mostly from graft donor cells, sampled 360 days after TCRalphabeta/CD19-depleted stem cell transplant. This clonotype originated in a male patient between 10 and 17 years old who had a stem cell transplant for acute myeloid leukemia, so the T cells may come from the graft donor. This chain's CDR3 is CASSVAGPAYNEQFF. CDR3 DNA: TGTGCCAGCAGCGTAGCGGGGCCCGCCTACAATGAGCAGTTCTTC.